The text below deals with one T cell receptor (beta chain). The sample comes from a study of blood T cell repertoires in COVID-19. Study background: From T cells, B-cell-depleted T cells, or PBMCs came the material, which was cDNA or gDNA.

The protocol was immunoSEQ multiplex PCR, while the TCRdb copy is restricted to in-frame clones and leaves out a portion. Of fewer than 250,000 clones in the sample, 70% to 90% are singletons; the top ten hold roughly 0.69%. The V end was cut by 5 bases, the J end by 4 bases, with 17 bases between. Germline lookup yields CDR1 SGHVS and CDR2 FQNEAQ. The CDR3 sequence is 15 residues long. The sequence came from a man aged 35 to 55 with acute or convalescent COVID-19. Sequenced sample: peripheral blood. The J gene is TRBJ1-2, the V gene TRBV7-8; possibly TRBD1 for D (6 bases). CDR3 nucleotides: TGTGCCAGCAGCCCCCAAGGGGGATTCTCCTATGGCTACACCTTC. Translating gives CASSPQGGFSYGYTF. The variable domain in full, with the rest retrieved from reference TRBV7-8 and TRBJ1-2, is GAGVSQSPRYKVAKRGQDVALRCDPISGHVSLFWYQQALGQGPEFLTYFQNEAQLDKSGLPSDRFFAERPEGSVSTLKIQRTQQEDSAVYLCASSPQGGFSYGYTFGSGTRLTVV.